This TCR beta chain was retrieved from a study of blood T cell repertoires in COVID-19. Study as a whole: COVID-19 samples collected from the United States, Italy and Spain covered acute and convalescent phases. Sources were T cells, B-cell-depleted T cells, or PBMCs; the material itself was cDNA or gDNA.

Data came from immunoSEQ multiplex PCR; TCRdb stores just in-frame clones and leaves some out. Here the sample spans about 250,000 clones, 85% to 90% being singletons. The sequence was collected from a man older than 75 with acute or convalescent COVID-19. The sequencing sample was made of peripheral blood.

The CDR3 nucleotides read TGTGCCAGCAGCTTAGGGGGACTTTACGAGCAGTACTTC. Residues: CASSLGGLYEQYF. The chain combines TRBV7-2 with TRBJ2-7, with a tentative D call TRBD2 (6 bases). CDR1 is SGHTA, CDR2 FQGNSA, per germline. The CDR3 contains 13 residues. Trimming shortened V by 1 base and J by 4 bases, and 8 bases separated the two germline ends.